Listed below are T cell receptor beta chains from one sample, sequenced in a study of beta chain features in type 1 diabetes. TCRdb's table, derived via immunoSEQ multiplex PCR, lists solely in-frame clones and lacks some. The table lists over 150,000 clones, around 8% of them singletons. Sequencing was carried out using central memory CD4+ T cells from blood. Every receptor here comes from a woman aged 40 to 55 with type 1 diabetes. Each CDR3 is given with its conserved first and last residue. Clone size, where shown, is once, few, many, or a class for clones that have expanded.

>NA|TRBV4-1
CASSQGTGNQETQYF
>NA|TRBV4-1
CASSLREVAGVHQETQYF
>NA|TRBV2
CASSGQAYEQYF
>NA|TRBV7-2
CASSLAKGTSGYNEQFF
>few|TRBV9
CASSFTSGTVNSPLHF
>few|TRBV15
CATSRGSAGGNEQFF
>many|TRBV2
CASGTGDTEAFF
>NA|TRBV7-2
CASSPWAGDTDTQYF
>NA|TRBV7-9
CASSLLPESSYNEQFF
>few|TRBV29-1
CSVALGQGAETQYF
>NA|TRBV28
CASTEDRGPADTQYF